This T cell receptor (beta chain) was recovered during a study of cytomegalovirus exposure and HLA in healthy donors. General observations from the study: Investigators reported 150 to 200 TCR beta chains as tied to cytomegalovirus.

Per the germline V gene, CDR1 is SGHRS and CDR2 is YFSETQ. The CDR3 is made up of 11 amino acids. V lost 10 bases and J lost 12; bases outside the gene matches: 12. As for this clone: Its antigen is not identified.

60 Vbeta and 13 Jbeta primers were used in PCR. This table comes from immunoSEQ multiplex PCR, and its TCRdb copy is limited to in-frame clones, with some not included. Found here are about 190,000 clones, approximately 81% of them singletons; the top ten hold 3.8%. The chain joins TRBV5-1 to TRBJ1-1; 7 bases line up with TRBD1. Sample: PBMCs. The receptor's source is a man aged 50 or older in good health and CMV-seronegative. CDR3 nucleotide sequence: TGCGCCTCGACGGAACAGGGGAAATCTTTCTTT. Translated: CASTEQGKSFF. The full variable domain, its missing parts supplied by reference TRBV5-1 and TRBJ1-1, is KAGVTQTPRYLIKTRGQQVTLSCSPISGHRSVSWYQQTPGQGLQFLFEYFSETQRNKGNFPGRFSGRQFSNSRSEMNVSTLELGDSALYLCASTEQGKSFFGQGTRLTVV.